A selection of T cell receptor beta chains follows, all from one sample in a study of blood T cell repertoires in COVID-19. Clones were sequenced by immunoSEQ multiplex PCR, and TCRdb holds only the in-frame ones, with some missing. The profile covers under 45,000 clones, with 88% appearing a single time and 1% to 1.5% taken by the ten largest. The sample was peripheral blood. Receptor source: a woman aged 35 to 49 with acute or convalescent COVID-19. Each CDR3 is given with its conserved first and last residue. The D gene is left open where the match is weak. Size is omitted from some rows. Given values are once, few, many or a class for expanded clones.

j_call: TRBJ1-5; v_call: TRBV5-6; d_call: TRBD1; clone_size: .; cdr3_length: 16; cdr3_aa: CASSTSQGAFYQPQHF; cdr3_nt: TGTGCCAGCTCGACGTCTCAGGGGGCCTTCTATCAGCCCCAGCATTTT
j_call: TRBJ1-1; v_call: TRBV29-1; d_call: TRBD1; clone_size: once; cdr3_length: 16; cdr3_aa: CSVPSRVGGMNTEAFF; cdr3_nt: TGCAGCGTCCCGTCCAGGGTAGGGGGCATGAACACTGAAGCTTTCTTT
j_call: TRBJ2-1; v_call: TRBV11-2; d_call: .; clone_size: .; cdr3_length: 15; cdr3_aa: CASSLEGQAHNEQFF; cdr3_nt: TGTGCCAGCAGCCTAGAAGGTCAGGCCCACAATGAGCAGTTCTTC
j_call: TRBJ2-6; v_call: TRBV4-1; d_call: .; clone_size: .; cdr3_length: 19; cdr3_aa: CASSQDSVAGESGANVLTF; cdr3_nt: TGCGCCAGCAGCCAAGACTCGGTGGCAGGGGAGTCTGGGGCCAACGTCCTGACTTTC
j_call: TRBJ2-4; v_call: TRBV6-5; d_call: TRBD1; clone_size: once; cdr3_length: 15; cdr3_aa: CASSYSLTGKNIQYF; cdr3_nt: TGTGCCAGCAGTTACTCCCTGACAGGGAAAAACATTCAGTACTTC
j_call: TRBJ1-5; v_call: TRBV4-3; d_call: .; clone_size: .; cdr3_length: 16; cdr3_aa: CASSQDWAGPLEPQHF; cdr3_nt: TGCGCCAGCAGCCAAGATTGGGCGGGTCCTCTTGAGCCCCAGCATTTT
j_call: TRBJ2-5; v_call: TRBV4-3; d_call: TRBD2; clone_size: .; cdr3_length: 15; cdr3_aa: CASSQELAGEETQYF; cdr3_nt: TGCGCCAGCAGCCAAGAACTAGCGGGGGAAGAGACCCAGTACTTC
j_call: TRBJ2-1; v_call: TRBV5-1; d_call: .; clone_size: once; cdr3_length: 13; cdr3_aa: CASSQNYGNEQFF; cdr3_nt: TGCGCCAGCAGCCAAAACTACGGCAATGAGCAGTTCTTC
j_call: TRBJ1-1; v_call: TRBV19; d_call: .; clone_size: .; cdr3_length: 14; cdr3_aa: CASTVGQKNTEAFF; cdr3_nt: TGTGCCAGTACCGTTGGGCAGAAAAACACTGAAGCTTTCTTT
j_call: TRBJ1-6; v_call: TRBV5-8; d_call: .; clone_size: .; cdr3_length: 15; cdr3_aa: CASIRDTRWNSPLHF; cdr3_nt: TGTGCCAGCATACGGGACACTCGGTGGAATTCACCCCTCCACTTT
j_call: TRBJ2-5; v_call: TRBV18; d_call: TRBD1; clone_size: once; cdr3_length: 15; cdr3_aa: CASSTTPGQQETQYF; cdr3_nt: TGTGCCAGCTCAACGACCCCGGGACAGCAAGAGACCCAGTACTTC
j_call: TRBJ1-1; v_call: TRBV18; d_call: .; clone_size: .; cdr3_length: 15; cdr3_aa: CASSPIIGRDTEAFF; cdr3_nt: TGTGCCAGCTCACCTATAATAGGGAGAGACACTGAAGCTTTCTTT
j_call: TRBJ2-7; v_call: TRBV4-1; d_call: TRBD1; clone_size: .; cdr3_length: 19; cdr3_aa: CASSRAGTGGERPTYEQYF; cdr3_nt: TGCGCCAGCAGCCGGGCTGGGACAGGGGGCGAGCGGCCGACCTACGAGCAGTACTTC
j_call: TRBJ1-2; v_call: TRBV28; d_call: .; clone_size: .; cdr3_length: 15; cdr3_aa: CASIGGRRRNYGYTF; cdr3_nt: TGTGCCAGCATAGGAGGGCGGCGCCGTAACTATGGCTACACCTTC
j_call: TRBJ1-1; v_call: TRBV7-9; d_call: .; clone_size: .; cdr3_length: 18; cdr3_aa: CASSFFRGDDVSNTEAFF; cdr3_nt: TGTGCCAGCAGCTTCTTCAGGGGCGACGATGTTTCTAACACTGAAGCTTTCTTT
j_call: TRBJ2-2; v_call: TRBV24-1; d_call: TRBD1; clone_size: .; cdr3_length: 16; cdr3_aa: CATADSGQGGTRELFF; cdr3_nt: TGTGCCACCGCAGACTCGGGACAGGGGGGAACCCGGGAGCTGTTTTTT
j_call: TRBJ2-7; v_call: TRBV20-1; d_call: .; clone_size: .; cdr3_length: 13; cdr3_aa: CSASSSPDYEQYF; cdr3_nt: TGCAGTGCTAGTTCTTCCCCAGACTACGAGCAGTACTTC
j_call: TRBJ1-1; v_call: TRBV30; d_call: TRBD1; clone_size: once; cdr3_length: 13; cdr3_aa: CAVTRDSNTEAFF; cdr3_nt: TGTGCCGTTACCCGGGACAGCAACACTGAAGCTTTCTTT
j_call: TRBJ1-2; v_call: TRBV21-1; d_call: .; clone_size: .; cdr3_length: 14; cdr3_aa: CASSKSGDSYGYTF; cdr3_nt: TGTGCCAGCAGCAAATCAGGGGACAGCTATGGCTACACCTTC
j_call: TRBJ1-2; v_call: TRBV27; d_call: TRBD1; clone_size: .; cdr3_length: 13; cdr3_aa: CASRLTGDHGYTF; cdr3_nt: TGTGCCAGCAGGCTGACAGGGGACCATGGCTACACCTTC
j_call: TRBJ2-1; v_call: TRBV7-2; d_call: TRBD2; clone_size: few; cdr3_length: 17; cdr3_aa: CASSATPSGGARNEQFF; cdr3_nt: TGTGCCAGCAGCGCCACCCCTAGCGGGGGGGCCAGAAATGAGCAGTTCTTC
j_call: TRBJ1-2; v_call: TRBV18; d_call: .; clone_size: .; cdr3_length: 15; cdr3_aa: CASSPPSGGYYGYTF; cdr3_nt: TGTGCCAGCTCACCACCGTCAGGAGGTTATTATGGCTACACCTTC
j_call: TRBJ2-7; v_call: TRBV7-9; d_call: TRBD1; clone_size: .; cdr3_length: 16; cdr3_aa: CASSPRPGQGANEQYF; cdr3_nt: TGTGCCAGCAGCCCCAGGCCAGGACAGGGGGCCAACGAGCAGTACTTC